The entry that follows covers one T cell receptor beta chain sequence. These data belong to a study of blood T cell repertoires in COVID-19. Trimming removed 4 bases from V and 4 bases from J, with 14 bases in between. This CDR3 has 14 residues. Looked up from germline, CDR1 is MDHEN and CDR2 is SYDVKM. Methods used by the authors: Using reference gene primer amplification, nucleated cell counts were estimated. Clones were read by immunoSEQ multiplex PCR, and TCRdb kept only the in-frame ones, dropping some. V, J and clone size are those of that table, while D and trimming were read from the DNA. This table holds approximately 290,000 clones, around 90% found once. The age range of participants was about 18 to 89 years, with residence in some 25 US areas.

This TCR came from a woman aged 25 to 45 who had recovered from COVID-19. The gene calls are TRBV28 and TRBJ2-7; TRBD1 is a possible D gene (5 bases). Material for sequencing was PBMCs or T cells enriched from blood (not recorded which). The CDR3 sequence is CASSSPRTSYEQYF. The DNA of the CDR3 is TGTGCCAGCAGTTCGCCGAGGACATCATACGAGCAGTACTTC. Combining the CDR3 with reference TRBV28 and TRBJ2-7 gives the whole variable domain DVKVTQSSRYLVKRTGEKVFLECVQDMDHENMFWYRQDPGLGLRLIYFSYDVKMKEKGDIPEGYSVSREKKERFSLILESASTNQTSMYLCASSSPRTSYEQYFGPGTRLTVT.